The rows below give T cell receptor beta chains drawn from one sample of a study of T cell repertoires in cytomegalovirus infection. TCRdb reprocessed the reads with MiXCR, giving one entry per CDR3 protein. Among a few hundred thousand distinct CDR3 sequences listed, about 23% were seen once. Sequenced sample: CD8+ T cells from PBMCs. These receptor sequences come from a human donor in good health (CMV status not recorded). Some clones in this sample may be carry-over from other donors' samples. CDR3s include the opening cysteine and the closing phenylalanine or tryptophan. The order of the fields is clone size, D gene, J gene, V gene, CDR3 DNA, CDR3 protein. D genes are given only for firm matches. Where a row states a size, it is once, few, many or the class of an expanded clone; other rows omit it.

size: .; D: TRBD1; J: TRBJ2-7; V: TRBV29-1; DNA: TGCAGCGTTCTACCGGGACAGGAGCTCTACGAGCAGTACTTC; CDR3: CSVLPGQELYEQYF
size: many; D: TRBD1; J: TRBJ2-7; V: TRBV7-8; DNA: TGTGCCAGCAGCTTGGGCAGGGGGCATTACGAGCAGTACTTC; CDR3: CASSLGRGHYEQYF
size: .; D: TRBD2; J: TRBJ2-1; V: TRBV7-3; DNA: TGTGCCAGCAGCCCACTAGCGGGGGACTCCTACAATGAGCAGTTCTTC; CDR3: CASSPLAGDSYNEQFF
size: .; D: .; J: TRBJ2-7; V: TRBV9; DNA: TGTGCCAGCAGCGCTGGTGGGATCCTAAGCGGCGAGCAGTACTTC; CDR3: CASSAGGILSGEQYF
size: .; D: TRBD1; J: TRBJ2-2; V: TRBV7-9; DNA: TGTGCCAGCAGTCCGACTCGACAGGGCGCGGGGGAGCTGTTTTTT; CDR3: CASSPTRQGAGELFF
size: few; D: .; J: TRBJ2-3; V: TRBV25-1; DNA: TGTGCCAGCAGTTCTCAGGGGAGGGTTGGAGATACGCAGTATTTT; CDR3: CASSSQGRVGDTQYF
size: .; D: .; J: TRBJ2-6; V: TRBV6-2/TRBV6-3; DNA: TGTGCCAGCAGCATGGATCAGCCTGGGGCCAACGTCCTGACTTTC; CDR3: CASSMDQPGANVLTF
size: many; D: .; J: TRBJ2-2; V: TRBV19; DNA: TGTGCCAGTAGTATATACACCGGGGAGCTGTTTTTT; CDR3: CASSIYTGELFF
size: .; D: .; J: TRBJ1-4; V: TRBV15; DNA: TGTGCCACCAGCAGAGAATTTTGGAGGTCATATAATGAAAAACTGTTTTTT; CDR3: CATSREFWRSYNEKLFF
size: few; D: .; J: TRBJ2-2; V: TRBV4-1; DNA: TGCGCCAGCAGCCAAAGACAGTACGGCGGGGAGCTGTTTTTT; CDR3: CASSQRQYGGELFF